These T cell receptor beta chains were read from a single sample in a study of vaccination and CD4 T cells after COVID-19. These receptors have no known antigen. TCRdb analysed the PCR reads with MiXCR anew, one entry per CDR3 protein. The profile shows thousands of distinct CDR3 sequences, roughly 19% of them singletons. Sample: CD4+ T cells from blood, cultured in vitro, taken after SARS-CoV-2 vaccination. The source of these receptors is a human donor who had recovered from COVID-19. The CDR3 runs from the conserved cysteine through the conserved F or W. A D gene is named only where the DNA matches it firmly. Where a row states a size, it is once, few, many or the class of an expanded clone; other rows omit it.

V gene: TRBV24-1; clone size: -; D gene: TRBD2; J gene: TRBJ2-1; CDR3 DNA: TGTGCCACCAGTGATTTGAGGACTAGCGGGAGAGCCAATGAGCAGTTCTTC; CDR3 protein: CATSDLRTSGRANEQFF
V gene: TRBV29-1; clone size: many; D gene: TRBD2; J gene: TRBJ2-5; CDR3 DNA: TGCAGCGTTCCTTCGGGGGGGGAGACCCAGTACTTC; CDR3 protein: CSVPSGGETQYF
V gene: TRBV6-2/TRBV6-3; clone size: -; D gene: -; J gene: TRBJ2-1; CDR3 DNA: TGTGCCAGCAGTTACTCGTCCGAGTACAATGAGCAGTTCTTC; CDR3 protein: CASSYSSEYNEQFF
V gene: TRBV24-1; clone size: many; D gene: TRBD1; J gene: TRBJ1-5; CDR3 DNA: TGTGCCACCAGTGTGGGGACAGGGGGGACGCCCCAGCATTTT; CDR3 protein: CATSVGTGGTPQHF
V gene: TRBV20-1; clone size: medium-sized; D gene: TRBD2; J gene: TRBJ2-5; CDR3 DNA: TGCAGTGCTAGCGGGAGGGCCTATGAGACCCAGTACTTC; CDR3 protein: CSASGRAYETQYF
V gene: TRBV2; clone size: medium-sized; D gene: -; J gene: TRBJ2-1; CDR3 DNA: TGTGCCAGCAAGGCCAGGGGCGGCGATGAGCAGTTCTTC; CDR3 protein: CASKARGGDEQFF
V gene: TRBV24-1; clone size: many; D gene: -; J gene: TRBJ1-5; CDR3 DNA: TGTGCCACCAGTGACCCCGGATACAATCAGCCCCAGCATTTT; CDR3 protein: CATSDPGYNQPQHF
V gene: TRBV7-9; clone size: -; D gene: -; J gene: TRBJ2-7; CDR3 DNA: TGTGCCAGCAGCCGACTCACCGGGTACGAGCAGTACTTC; CDR3 protein: CASSRLTGYEQYF
V gene: TRBV20-1; clone size: medium-sized; D gene: -; J gene: TRBJ2-5; CDR3 DNA: TGCAGTGCTAGAGATCGGAGACAAGAGACCCAGTACTTC; CDR3 protein: CSARDRRQETQYF
V gene: TRBV6-1; clone size: medium-sized; D gene: TRBD2; J gene: TRBJ2-7; CDR3 DNA: TGTGCCAGCAGGAAGGGACTATCATCGTACGAGCAGTACTTC; CDR3 protein: CASRKGLSSYEQYF
V gene: TRBV21-1; clone size: -; D gene: -; J gene: TRBJ1-2; CDR3 DNA: TGTGCCAGCAGCAAATACCCCTGGGGGGATCGGGTATATGGCTACACCTTC; CDR3 protein: CASSKYPWGDRVYGYTF
V gene: TRBV6-1; clone size: medium-sized; D gene: -; J gene: TRBJ1-5; CDR3 DNA: TGTGCCAGCAAGTTATCCTACAGGGACGATCAGCCCCAGCATTTT; CDR3 protein: CASKLSYRDDQPQHF